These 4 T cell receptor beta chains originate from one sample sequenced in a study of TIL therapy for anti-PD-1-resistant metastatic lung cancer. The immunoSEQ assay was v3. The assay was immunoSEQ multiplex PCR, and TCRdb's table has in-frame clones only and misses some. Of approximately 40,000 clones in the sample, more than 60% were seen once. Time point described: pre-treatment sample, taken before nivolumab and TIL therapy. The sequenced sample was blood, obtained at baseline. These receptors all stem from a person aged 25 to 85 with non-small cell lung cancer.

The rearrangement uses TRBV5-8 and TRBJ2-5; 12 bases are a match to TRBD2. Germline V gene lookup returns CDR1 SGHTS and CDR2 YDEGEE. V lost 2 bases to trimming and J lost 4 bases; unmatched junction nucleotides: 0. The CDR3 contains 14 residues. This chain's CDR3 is CASSLLAGGETQYF. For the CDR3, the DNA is TGTGCCAGCAGCTTACTAGCGGGGGGAGAGACCCAGTACTTC.

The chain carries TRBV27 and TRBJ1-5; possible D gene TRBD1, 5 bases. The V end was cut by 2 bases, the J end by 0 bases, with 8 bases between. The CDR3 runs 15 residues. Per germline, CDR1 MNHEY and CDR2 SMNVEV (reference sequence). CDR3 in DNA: TGTGCCAGCAGTTTAGGGGCGTATAGCAATCAGCCCCAGCATTTT. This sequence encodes CASSLGAYSNQPQHF.

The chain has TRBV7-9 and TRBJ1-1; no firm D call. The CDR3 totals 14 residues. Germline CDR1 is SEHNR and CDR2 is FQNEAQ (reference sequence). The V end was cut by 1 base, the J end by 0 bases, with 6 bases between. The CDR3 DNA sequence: TGTGCCAGCAGCTTAGTTCTAATGAACACTGAAGCTTTCTTT. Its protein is CASSLVLMNTEAFF.

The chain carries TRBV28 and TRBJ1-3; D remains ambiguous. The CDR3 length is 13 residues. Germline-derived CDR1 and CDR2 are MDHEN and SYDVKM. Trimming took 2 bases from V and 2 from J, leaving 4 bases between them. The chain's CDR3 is CASSLKTGNTIYF. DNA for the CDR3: TGTGCCAGCAGTTTAAAAACTGGAAACACCATATATTTT.